Presented here are 10 T cell receptor beta chains from one specimen sequenced in a study of response to subunit inactivated influenza vaccine. TCRdb analysed the RT-PCR reads with MiXCR anew, one entry per CDR3 protein. The sample holds around 750,000 distinct CDR3 sequences; over 20% are singletons and the top ten take 9.5% to 13%. Sequences were derived from PBMCs from blood, sampled 5 to 6 days after vaccination. These TCRs come from a man aged 45-60 years who received an inactivated influenza vaccine.

The genes are TRBV5-5 and TRBJ2-1; 11 bases agree with TRBD2. Germline loops: CDR1 SGHKS, CDR2 YYEKEE (reference sequence). This CDR3 comprises 15 residues. After removal of 2 bases from V and 5 bases from J, the junction contained 3 bases not matched to a gene. This CDR3 reads CASSFTSGRHNEQFF. The CDR3 DNA reads as TGTGCCAGCAGCTTCACTAGCGGGAGACACAATGAGCAGTTCTTC.

V is TRBV10-3 and J is TRBJ2-7, with TRBD2 matching over 14 bases. From germline, CDR1 is ENHRY and CDR2 SYGVKD. After removal of 6 bases from V and 4 bases from J, the junction contained 17 bases not matched to a gene. This CDR3 has 19 residues. CDR3 region: CAISQRLAGGTAGMYEQYF. Here the CDR3 DNA reads TGTGCCATCAGCCAACGACTAGCGGGAGGGACCGCAGGGATGTACGAGCAGTACTTC.

V is TRBV4-1 and J is TRBJ2-7; no firm D call. Germline V gives CDR1 MGHRA, CDR2 YSYEKL. V gave up 1 base and J gave up 4 bases, with 8 bases separating them. The CDR3 has 13 amino acids. CDR3 residues: CASSQAIVYEQYF. CDR3 in DNA: TGCGCCAGCAGCCAAGCAATAGTGTACGAGCAGTACTTC.

This clonotype was found a few times. The CDR3 DNA sequence: TGTGCCAGCAGTTCCAGACTAGGCCTTGAGCAGTTCTTC. Residues: CASSSRLGLEQFF. The chain uses TRBV12-3 or TRBV12-4 and TRBJ2-1; D may be TRBD2 (6 bases). CDR3 length equals 13 residues. Trimming took off 4 bases at V and 9 bases at J, with 13 bases between the two ends.

A few counts support this clonotype. This chain connects TRBV12-3 or TRBV12-4 to TRBJ1-5; D gene unclear. Between the trimmed V and J ends, which lost 2 bases and 6 bases, there was a span of 8 bases. This CDR3 has 13 amino acids. CDR3 bases: TGTGCCAGCAGTTTAAATGCGGCTCAGCCCCAGCATTTT. It specifies CASSLNAAQPQHF.

V gene TRBV24-1 combines with J gene TRBJ2-3, with a possible D match to TRBD1 (6 bases). Trimming pared 5 bases from V and 0 bases from J, leaving 17 bases between. Germline V gene data show CDR1 as KGHDR and CDR2 as SFDVKD. CDR3 length equals 17 residues. The CDR3 region is CATSGTTGIDSTDTQYF. CDR3 in DNA: TGTGCCACCAGTGGAACGACAGGCATCGATAGCACAGATACGCAGTATTTT.

The gene calls are TRBV4-1 and TRBJ2-7; TRBD2 aligns across 11 bases. Trimming took 0 bases from V and 3 from J; bases not matched to a gene: 10. The CDR3 spans 18 residues. Germline assignment: CDR1 MGHRA and CDR2 YSYEKL. CDR3 amino acids: CASSQESLLGLAVYEQYF. In DNA form, the CDR3 reads TGCGCCAGCAGCCAAGAGTCCCTCCTGGGACTAGCGGTCTACGAGCAGTACTTC.

The rearrangement uses TRBV6-2 or TRBV6-3 and TRBJ1-2; TRBD1 might be the D (5 bases). The germline V gene has CDR1 MNHEY and CDR2 SVGEGT. There are 14 residues in the CDR3. V lost 4 bases and J 4 bases, leaving 13 bases between the germline ends. CDR3 residues: CASSFPRDSYGYTF. In DNA, the CDR3 is TGTGCCAGCAGTTTCCCGAGGGACTCCTATGGCTACACCTTC.

DNA of the CDR3: TGTGCCATCCAGCTAGGGCCCAATCAGCCCCAGCATTTT. It translates to CAIQLGPNQPQHF. The V call is TRBV6-2 or TRBV6-3, the J call TRBJ1-5; unclear D gene. Trimming pared 10 bases from V and 3 bases from J, leaving 13 bases between. CDR1 and CDR2 from the germline V gene are MNHEY and SVGEGT. The CDR3 spans 13 residues.

V usage is TRBV7-2 and J usage is TRBJ2-1, with TRBD1 matching over 7 bases. Germline V gives CDR1 SGHTA, CDR2 FQGNSA. With 5 bases clipped from V and 3 bases from J, the junction kept 4 bases outside the gene matches. This CDR3 spans 14 amino acids. CDR3 nucleotide sequence: TGTGCCAGCAGCACCGGGACAGACTACAATGAGCAGTTCTTC. Protein product: CASSTGTDYNEQFF.